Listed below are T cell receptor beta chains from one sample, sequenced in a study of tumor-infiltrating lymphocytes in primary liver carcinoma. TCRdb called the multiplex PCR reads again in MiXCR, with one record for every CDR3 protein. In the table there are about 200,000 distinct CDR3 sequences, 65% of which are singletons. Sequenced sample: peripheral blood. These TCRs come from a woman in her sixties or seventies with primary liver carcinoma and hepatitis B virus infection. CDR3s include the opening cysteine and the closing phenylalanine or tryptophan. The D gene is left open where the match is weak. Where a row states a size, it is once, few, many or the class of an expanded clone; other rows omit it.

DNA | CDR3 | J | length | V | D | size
TGTGCCAGCAGTTACTCCGAGGCCTCTGGGGCCAACGTCCTGACTTTC | CASSYSEASGANVLTF | TRBJ2-6 | 16 | TRBV6-6 | . | many
TGTGCCAGCACGGCGCGGGCAGGGCACGAGCAGTACTTC | CASTARAGHEQYF | TRBJ2-7 | 13 | TRBV6-6 | . | few
TGTGCCAGCAGTTACCGGCAGGGATTCACTGAAGCTTTCTTT | CASSYRQGFTEAFF | TRBJ1-1 | 14 | TRBV6-5 | . | many
TGTGCCAGCAATACGGACAGGACCAGGGCCCAGTACTTC | CASNTDRTRAQYF | TRBJ2-5 | 13 | TRBV12-3/TRBV12-4 | TRBD1 | .
TGTGCCAGCAGCTTAGCGGGCAAACGGGGTTTACCTCTCCACTTT | CASSLAGKRGLPLHF | TRBJ1-6 | 15 | TRBV11-2 | . | .
TGTGCCAGCAGTAAGATTGGGGTGGACTATGGCTACACCTTC | CASSKIGVDYGYTF | TRBJ1-2 | 14 | TRBV12-3/TRBV12-4 | . | many
TGTACCAGCAGTTTAGGGACGGGTGCTAACCCCTACGAGCAGTACTTC | CTSSLGTGANPYEQYF | TRBJ2-7 | 16 | TRBV11-2 | . | .
TGTGCTAGCAGTTTAGGGGGGACGGCCTACAATGAGCAGTTCTTC | CASSLGGTAYNEQFF | TRBJ2-1 | 15 | TRBV11-1 | . | .
TGTGCCAGCAGTTGGCCTAGCAGGAGATACGAGCAGTACTTC | CASSWPSRRYEQYF | TRBJ2-7 | 14 | TRBV6-1 | . | once
TGTGCCAGTAGCTTAGGGACAGGGGCAAGGGAAAAACTGTTTTTT | CASSLGTGAREKLFF | TRBJ1-4 | 15 | TRBV11-2 | TRBD1 | .
TGCAGCGATTTGGTACCGGGACAGGGGATAAGAGGGAACACTGAAGCTTTCTTT | CSDLVPGQGIRGNTEAFF | TRBJ1-1 | 18 | TRBV29-1 | TRBD1 | .
TGTGCCAGCAGCTTAGTGGGGGGGACCAATCAGCCCCAGCATTTT | CASSLVGGTNQPQHF | TRBJ1-5 | 15 | TRBV5-6 | . | few
TGTGCCAGCTTAAGACAATGCTCCTACGAGCAGTACTTC | CASLRQCSYEQYF | TRBJ2-7 | 13 | TRBV6-5 | . | .
TGTGCCAGCAGCGAACCTAGGGCATGGAGAGAGACCCAGTACTTC | CASSEPRAWRETQYF | TRBJ2-5 | 15 | TRBV5-6 | . | .
TGTGCCAGCAGTAGGGCAGGCCGGGGGTTATCCTACGAGCAGTACTTC | CASSRAGRGLSYEQYF | TRBJ2-7 | 16 | TRBV25-1 | . | many
TGCGCCAGCAGCTTGGAGCCTGCGAGGAGGTATGGCTACACCTTT | CASSLEPARRYGYTF | TRBJ1-2 | 15 | TRBV5-1 | . | few
TGTGCCAGCAGCTTAGATACAGCTAATTCACCCCTCCACTTT | CASSLDTANSPLHF | TRBJ1-6 | 14 | TRBV7-9 | . | .
TGTGCCAGCAGCAAATCTCCGGGACAGGGGGCGAATCAGCAGTACTTC | CASSKSPGQGANQQYF | TRBJ2-7 | 16 | TRBV13 | TRBD1 | many
TGTGCCACCAGTGACAGCGATGGGCTGGGTAGCAATCAGCCCCAGCATTTT | CATSDSDGLGSNQPQHF | TRBJ1-5 | 17 | TRBV6-1 | . | .
TGTGCCAGCAGCTTAGGGTGGGGAGCTAAAGTGGGCACCTACGAGCAGTACTTC | CASSLGWGAKVGTYEQYF | TRBJ2-7 | 18 | TRBV11-2 | . | many
TGTGCCAGCAGTCATGGGCTGAGGCGAGACCACAATGAGCAGTCCTTC | CASSHGLRRDHNEQSF | TRBJ2-1 | 16 | TRBV6-1 | . | .
TGTGCCAGCAGTTTAGGAATCGGGTATGGCTACACCTTC | CASSLGIGYGYTF | TRBJ1-2 | 13 | TRBV7-9 | . | .
TGTGCCAACAGTGACCTCCTACTAGCGGGAGGCGCAGATACGCAGTATTTT | CANSDLLLAGGADTQYF | TRBJ2-3 | 17 | TRBV2 | TRBD2 | once
TGTGCCAGCAGCGCACGACAGGGTGCGGATACGCAGTATTTT | CASSARQGADTQYF | TRBJ2-3 | 14 | TRBV11-2 | TRBD1 | .
TGTGCCATCGGGCGGGCTGAGGACGAGCAGTACTTC | CAIGRAEDEQYF | TRBJ2-7 | 12 | TRBV10-3 | . | few
TGTGCCAGCAGCCTGGTTCGGTCGGATGGCTACACCTTC | CASSLVRSDGYTF | TRBJ1-2 | 13 | TRBV7-2 | . | .